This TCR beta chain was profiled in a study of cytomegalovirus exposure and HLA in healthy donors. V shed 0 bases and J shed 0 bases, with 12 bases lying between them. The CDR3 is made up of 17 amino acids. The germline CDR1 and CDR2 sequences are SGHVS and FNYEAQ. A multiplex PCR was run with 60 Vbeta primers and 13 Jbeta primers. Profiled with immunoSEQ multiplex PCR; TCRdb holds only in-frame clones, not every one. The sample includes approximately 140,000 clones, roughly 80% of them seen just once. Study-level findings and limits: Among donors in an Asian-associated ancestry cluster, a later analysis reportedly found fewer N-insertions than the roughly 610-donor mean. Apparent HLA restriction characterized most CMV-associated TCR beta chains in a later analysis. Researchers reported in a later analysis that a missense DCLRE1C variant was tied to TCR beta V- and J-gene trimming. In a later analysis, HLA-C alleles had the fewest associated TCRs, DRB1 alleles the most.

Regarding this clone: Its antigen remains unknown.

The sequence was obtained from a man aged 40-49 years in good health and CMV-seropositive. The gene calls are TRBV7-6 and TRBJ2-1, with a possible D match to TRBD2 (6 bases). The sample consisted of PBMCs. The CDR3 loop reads CASSLAQFGSSYNEQFF. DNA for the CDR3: TGTGCCAGCAGCTTAGCACAGTTCGGGAGCTCCTACAATGAGCAGTTCTTC. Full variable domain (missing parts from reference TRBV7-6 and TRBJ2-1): GAGVSQSPRYKVTKRGQDVALRCDPISGHVSLYWYRQALGQGPEFLTYFNYEAQQDKSGLPNDRFSAERPEGSISTLTIQRTEQRDSAMYRCASSLAQFGSSYNEQFFGPGTRLTVL.